The table lists the clone carrying this TCR beta chain with a count of one. The sample belongs to a study of PD-L1 blockade in urothelial cancer. Time point defined: pretreatment peripheral blood. This CDR3 has 14 amino acids. Per the germline V gene, CDR1 is SSHAT and CDR2 is FNYEAQ (reference sequence). V lost 5 bases and J lost 11; bases outside the gene matches: 10. Sequenced by immunoSEQ multiplex PCR; TCRdb stores in-frame clones only, minus some. Of approximately 100,000 clones detected, 89% appear once; the ten largest clones hold around 0.94%. This rearrangement joins TRBV7-7 to TRBJ2-1, with 9 bases aligning to TRBD2. The clonotype originates from an elderly woman with urothelial cancer. Sequenced material: PBMCs, taken around atezolizumab (anti-PD-L1) treatment. As DNA, the CDR3 is TGTGCCAGCAGCCCCGGGCTAGCGGGAAATAAGCAGTTCTTC. Protein: CASSPGLAGNKQFF.